This T cell receptor beta chain was documented in a study of identical twins. The CDR3 consists of 15 residues. The V segment lost 1 base and the J segment 0 bases; nucleotides outside the gene matches: 2. CDR1 and CDR2 (germline): LGHDT, YNNKEL (reference sequence). Via MiXCR, TCRdb re-called the 5' RACE reads, giving one row per CDR3 protein. Seen here are 650,000 to 750,000 distinct CDR3 sequences, 21% observed once, and the top ten hold roughly 4%. These data are also associated with another study on T cells expressing NK-cell markers. That paper notes: Out of eight donors sequenced, seven tested HCMV-seropositive and the remaining one seronegative. For a few donors, these clonotypes were likewise the leading ones in the CD3+CD56-NKG2C+ fraction.

J is TRBJ2-5 and V is TRBV3-1; 7 bases match TRBD1. Sequencing used PBMCs. The origin of this receptor is a woman younger than 35 in good health. This chain's CDR3 is CASSQGQGDQETQYF. The CDR3 DNA sequence: TGTGCCAGCAGCCAAGGACAGGGAGACCAAGAGACCCAGTACTTC.